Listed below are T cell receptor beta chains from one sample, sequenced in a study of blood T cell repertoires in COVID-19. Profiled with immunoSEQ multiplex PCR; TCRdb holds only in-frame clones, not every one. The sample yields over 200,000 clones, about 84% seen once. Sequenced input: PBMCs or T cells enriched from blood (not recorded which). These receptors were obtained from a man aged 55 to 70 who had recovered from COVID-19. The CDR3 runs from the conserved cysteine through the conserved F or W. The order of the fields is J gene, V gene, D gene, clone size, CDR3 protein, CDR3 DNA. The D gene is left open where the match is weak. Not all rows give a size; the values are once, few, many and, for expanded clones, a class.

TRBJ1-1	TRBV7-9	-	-	CASSYGNAEAFF	TGTGCCAGCAGCTACGGGAATGCTGAAGCTTTCTTT
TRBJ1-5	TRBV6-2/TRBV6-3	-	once	CASSYSMPQGAAQHF	TGTGCCAGCAGTTACTCGATGCCCCAAGGAGCAGCCCAGCATTTT
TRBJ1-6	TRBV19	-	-	CASSIGGLPGSSYNSPLHF	TGTGCCAGTAGTATAGGGGGTTTGCCGGGAAGCTCCTATAATTCACCCCTCCACTTT
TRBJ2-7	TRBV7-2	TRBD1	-	CASTLTYGTGLSYEQYF	TGTGCCAGCACCCTAACTTACGGGACAGGACTCTCCTACGAGCAGTACTTC
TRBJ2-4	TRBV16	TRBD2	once	CASSQGVAGSKNIQYF	TGTGCCAGCAGCCAAGGGGTAGCGGGAAGCAAAAACATTCAGTACTTC
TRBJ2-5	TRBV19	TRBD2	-	CASSTFAGGTETQYF	TGTGCCAGTAGTACCTTTGCGGGGGGGACGGAGACCCAGTACTTC
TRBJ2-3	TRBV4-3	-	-	CASSQDGSSTDTQYF	TGCGCCAGCAGCCAAGATGGCTCTAGCACAGATACGCAGTATTTT
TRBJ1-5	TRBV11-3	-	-	CASSLVHNQPQHF	TGTGCCAGCAGCTTAGTCCACAATCAGCCCCAGCATTTT
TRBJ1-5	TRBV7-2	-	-	CASSLATVISNQPQHF	TGTGCCAGCAGCTTAGCAACAGTCATTAGCAATCAGCCCCAGCATTTT
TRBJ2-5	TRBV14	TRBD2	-	CASSQNKRGGRETQYF	TGTGCCAGCAGCCAGAACAAGCGGGGGGGCCGGGAGACCCAGTACTTC
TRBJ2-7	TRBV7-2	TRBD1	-	CASSLRQGPYEQYF	TGTGCCAGCAGCTTGCGACAGGGTCCCTACGAGCAGTACTTC
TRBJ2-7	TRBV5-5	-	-	CASSAGVGGSYEQYF	TGTGCCAGCAGCGCCGGGGTGGGCGGTTCCTACGAGCAGTACTTC
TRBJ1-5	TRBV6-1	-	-	CASSEAPNRFSNQPQHF	TGTGCCAGCAGTGAAGCGCCTAACAGATTTAGCAATCAGCCCCAGCATTTT
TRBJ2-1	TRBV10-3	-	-	CAISEAGQNNEQFF	TGTGCCATCAGTGAGGCGGGACAGAACAATGAGCAGTTCTTC
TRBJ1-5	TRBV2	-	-	CASSLGTSIGNQPQHF	TGTGCCAGCAGCCTGGGGACAAGTATTGGCAATCAGCCCCAGCATTTT
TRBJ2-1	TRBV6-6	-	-	CASSYPGGPAFF	TGTGCCAGCAGTTACCCTGGGGGCCCTGCTTTCTTC
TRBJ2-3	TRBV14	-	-	CASSQVYSYTDTQYF	TGTGCCAGCAGCCAAGTGTACTCCTACACAGATACGCAGTATTTT
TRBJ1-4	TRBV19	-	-	CASSSDPGEKLFF	TGTGCCAGTAGTAGCGACCCGGGGGAAAAACTGTTTTTT
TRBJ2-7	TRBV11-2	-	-	CASSLEVAVHLPPAYEQYF	TGTGCCAGCAGCTTAGAGGTCGCGGTTCATCTACCACCTGCCTACGAGCAGTACTTC
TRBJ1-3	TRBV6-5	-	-	CASSYQGSGNTIYF	TGTGCCAGCAGTTATCAGGGCTCTGGAAACACCATATATTTT
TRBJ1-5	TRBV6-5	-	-	CASAPPGSYDQPQHF	TGTGCCAGTGCCCCCCCCGGGTCGTACGATCAGCCCCAGCATTTT
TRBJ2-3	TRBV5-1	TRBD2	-	CASSIRTSGGTDTQYF	TGCGCCAGCAGCATACGGACTAGCGGGGGAACAGATACGCAGTATTTT
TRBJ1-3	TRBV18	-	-	CASSTRTGNTIYF	TGTGCCAGTTCAACGCGGACTGGAAACACCATATATTTT
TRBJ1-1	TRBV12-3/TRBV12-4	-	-	CASGGQMNTEAFF	TGTGCCAGCGGGGGACAAATGAACACTGAAGCTTTCTTT
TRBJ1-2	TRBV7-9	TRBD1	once	CASSSTGTGHGYTF	TGTGCCAGCAGCTCGACCGGGACAGGTCACGGCTACACCTTC